The present T cell receptor (beta chain) was sequenced within a study of regulatory T cells in long-lasting Graves disease. The CDR3 length is 15 residues. CDR1 WSHSY and CDR2 SAAADI come from the germline V gene. J gave up 3 bases and V 8 bases, and 13 bases lay outside the gene matches. Time point noted: newly diagnosed GD, antithyroid drugs for less than 3 months. The TCR library was made from RNA extracted from PBMCs. This clonotype has only a few counts. The TCR beta library used iRepertoire HTBI primers with Arm-PCR amplification of CDR3. TCRdb reprocessed the multiplex PCR reads with MiXCR, giving one entry per CDR3 protein. The data show 400,000 to 500,000 distinct CDR3 sequences, about 15% seen once. This sample was shared with a second study, whose subject was T cells in Graves' hyperthyroidism and ophthalmopathy. That paper notes: Graves' hyperthyroidism was deemed stable given no ophthalmopathy progression within 18 months. Using the HTBI primer set, a first-round RT-PCR was run on the TCR CDR3. Ophthalmopathy got predicted by the model a median about 6.5 months before its onset.

The J gene is TRBJ2-7, the V gene TRBV10-2, with 7 bases that match TRBD2. This TCR was sampled from a woman in her thirties or forties with Graves disease. The sequenced sample was peripheral blood mononuclear cells (PBMCs), obtained at new diagnosis, from a patient treated with antithyroid drugs. In nucleotides, the CDR3 is TGCGCCAGCTGTTGCCTAAGCGGGAATCTCTACGAGCAGTACTTC. This translates into CASCCLSGNLYEQYF.